Below, one TCR beta chain is given with its context. The target antigen is unknown. Method: immunoSEQ multiplex PCR; TCRdb's copy keeps in-frame clones and lacks some. The table shows under 150,000 clones, with about 95% occurring only once. This specimen belongs to a study of graft-versus-host responses after intestinal transplantation. Turning to the study itself: Grafts that recipients had were multivisceral, liver-intestinal, or isolated intestinal transplants. Tacrolimus plus steroids were given to all recipients for approximately three years, preceded by anti-thymocyte globulin induction.

Per the germline V gene, CDR1 is SEHNR and CDR2 is FQNEAQ (reference sequence). V lost 0 bases and J lost 4, with 10 bases in between. CDR3 length equals 14 residues. Findings and limits, study-wide: Ileal or blood samples showed some GvH clones first, and such clones were also found in recipient marrow.

This sequence originates from a human donor who received an intestinal transplant. Sequences were derived from unstimulated CD8+ T cells sorted from spleen or lymph node cells, sampled before intestinal transplant. The chain carries TRBV7-9 and TRBJ2-7; no clear D gene. CDR3: CASSLASSGYEQYF. CDR3 bases: TGTGCCAGCAGCTTAGCTTCCTCCGGGTACGAGCAGTACTTC.